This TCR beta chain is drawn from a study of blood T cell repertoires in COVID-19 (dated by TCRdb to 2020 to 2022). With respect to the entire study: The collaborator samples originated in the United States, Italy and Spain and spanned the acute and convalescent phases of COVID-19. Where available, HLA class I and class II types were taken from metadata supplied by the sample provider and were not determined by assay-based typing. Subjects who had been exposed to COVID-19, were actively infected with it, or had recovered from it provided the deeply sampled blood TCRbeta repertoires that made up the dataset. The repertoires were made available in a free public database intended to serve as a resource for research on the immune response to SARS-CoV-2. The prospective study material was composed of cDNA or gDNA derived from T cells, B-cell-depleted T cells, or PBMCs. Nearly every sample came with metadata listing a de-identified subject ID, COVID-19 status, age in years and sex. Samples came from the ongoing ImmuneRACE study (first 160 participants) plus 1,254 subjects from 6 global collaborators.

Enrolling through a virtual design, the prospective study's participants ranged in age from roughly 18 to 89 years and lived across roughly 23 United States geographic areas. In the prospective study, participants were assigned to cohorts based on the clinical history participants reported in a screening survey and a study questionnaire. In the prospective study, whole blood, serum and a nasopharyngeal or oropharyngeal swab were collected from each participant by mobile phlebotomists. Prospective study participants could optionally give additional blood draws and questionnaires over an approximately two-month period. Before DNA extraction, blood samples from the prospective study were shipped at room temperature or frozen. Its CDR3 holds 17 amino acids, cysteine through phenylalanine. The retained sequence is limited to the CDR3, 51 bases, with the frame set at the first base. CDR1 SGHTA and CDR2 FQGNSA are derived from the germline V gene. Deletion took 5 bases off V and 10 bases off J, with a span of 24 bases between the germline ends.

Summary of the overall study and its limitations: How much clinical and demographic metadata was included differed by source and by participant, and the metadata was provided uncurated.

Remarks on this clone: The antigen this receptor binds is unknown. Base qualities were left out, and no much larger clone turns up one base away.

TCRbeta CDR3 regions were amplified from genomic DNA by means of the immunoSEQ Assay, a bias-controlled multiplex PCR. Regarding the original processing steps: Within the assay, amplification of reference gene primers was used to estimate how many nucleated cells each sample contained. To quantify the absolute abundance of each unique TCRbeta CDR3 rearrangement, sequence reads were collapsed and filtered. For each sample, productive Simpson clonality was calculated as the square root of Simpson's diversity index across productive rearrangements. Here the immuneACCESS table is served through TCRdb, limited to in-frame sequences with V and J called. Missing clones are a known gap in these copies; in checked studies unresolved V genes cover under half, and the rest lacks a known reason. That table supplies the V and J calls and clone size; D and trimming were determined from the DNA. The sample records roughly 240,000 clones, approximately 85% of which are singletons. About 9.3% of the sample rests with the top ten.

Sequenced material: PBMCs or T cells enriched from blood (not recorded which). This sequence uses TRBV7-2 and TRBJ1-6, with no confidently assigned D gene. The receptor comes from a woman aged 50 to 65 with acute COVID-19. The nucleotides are TGTGCCAGCAGCGAACCGCGGAATGAGGGAATGGGATCACCCCTCCACTTT. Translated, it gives CASSEPRNEGMGSPLHF.